These T cell receptor beta chains were read from a single sample in a study of cytomegalovirus exposure and HLA in healthy donors. Sequenced by immunoSEQ multiplex PCR; TCRdb stores in-frame clones only, minus some. Here the sample spans 100,000 to 150,000 clones, approximately 95% being singletons. The specimen sequenced was PBMCs. These receptors were collected from a man aged 18 to 30 in good health and CMV-seronegative. Each CDR3 is given with its conserved first and last residue. A D gene is named only where the DNA matches it firmly. Size is stated for part of the rows, as once, few or many counts, or as a class when the clone is expanded.

j_call v_call clone_size d_call cdr3_nt cdr3_aa
TRBJ1-1 TRBV30 - - TGTGCCTGGAGTGTAATGGATTGGGGGGGCGAAGAAGCTTTCTTT CAWSVMDWGGEEAFF
TRBJ2-7 TRBV11-3 - - TGTGCCAGCAGCCCTCGAGTTTCCGTGACCTACGAGCAGTACTTC CASSPRVSVTYEQYF
TRBJ2-1 TRBV2 once TRBD2 TGTGCCAGCAGTCGGACTAGCGGGAGTCGCAATGAGCAGTTCTTC CASSRTSGSRNEQFF
TRBJ2-5 TRBV7-2 - - TGTGCCAGCAGCTTAGCCCGGGGAACGGAGACCCAGTACTTC CASSLARGTETQYF
TRBJ2-3 TRBV11-2 - - TGTGCCAGCAGTCGACCTTGGCGGGGCCGCACAGATACGCAGTATTTT CASSRPWRGRTDTQYF
TRBJ2-3 TRBV9 once - TGTGCCAGCAGCGCCTCAGGCAATACGCAGTATTTT CASSASGNTQYF
TRBJ1-2 TRBV27 - - TGTGCCAGCAGTTTAACAGGAGACTATGGCTACACCTTC CASSLTGDYGYTF
TRBJ1-5 TRBV6-1 once - TGTGCCAGCAGTGAAACATGGGACTGGGATCAGCCCCAGCATTTT CASSETWDWDQPQHF
TRBJ1-1 TRBV9 - - TGTGCCAGCAGCTTGGGGGGGAGCACTGAAGCTTTCTTT CASSLGGSTEAFF
TRBJ2-7 TRBV5-6 - - TGTGCCAGCAGCTTGTACCGTGAACTCTCCTACGAGCAGTACTTC CASSLYRELSYEQYF
TRBJ2-2 TRBV7-9 - - TGTGCCAGCAGCTTATTGAGAGGGGAGCTGTTTTTT CASSLLRGELFF
TRBJ2-3 TRBV2 - TRBD1 TGTGCCAGCAGGGAAACAGGGGCGACAGATACGCAGTATTTT CASRETGATDTQYF
TRBJ2-7 TRBV7-9 - TRBD2 TGTGCCAGCAGTAAGGAAGCGGGAGGGCCTTACTACGAGCAGTACTTC CASSKEAGGPYYEQYF
TRBJ1-2 TRBV5-6 - - TGTGCCAGCAGCCCCGGTTCGGGCTACACCTTC CASSPGSGYTF
TRBJ2-2 TRBV27 - - TGTGCCACCTCCCGGCTAGCAGAGAACACCGGGGAGCTGTTTTTT CATSRLAENTGELFF
TRBJ2-6 TRBV11-3 - TRBD1 TGTGCCAGCAGCACAGGGGGCGGCCCTGGGGCCAACGTCCTGACTTTC CASSTGGGPGANVLTF